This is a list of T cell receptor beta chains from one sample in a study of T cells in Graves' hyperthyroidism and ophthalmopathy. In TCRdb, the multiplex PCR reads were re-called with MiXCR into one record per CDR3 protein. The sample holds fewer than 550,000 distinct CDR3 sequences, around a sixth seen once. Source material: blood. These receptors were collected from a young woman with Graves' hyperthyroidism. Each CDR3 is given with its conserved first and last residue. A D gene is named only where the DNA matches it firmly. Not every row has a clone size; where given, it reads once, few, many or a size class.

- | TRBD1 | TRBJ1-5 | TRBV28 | CGLGQGSQPQHF | TGTGGGTTGGGACAGGGAAGTCAGCCCCAGCATTTT
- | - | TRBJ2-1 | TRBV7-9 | CASSQDSVYNEQFF | TGCGCCAGCAGCCAAGATTCAGTTTACAATGAGCAGTTCTTC
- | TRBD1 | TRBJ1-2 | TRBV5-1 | CASSLGQGVALYGYTF | TGCGCCAGCAGCTTGGGACAGGGTGTCGCGCTCTATGGCTACACCTTC
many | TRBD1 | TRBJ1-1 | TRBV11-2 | CASSRGQGAEAFF | TGTGCCAGCAGCCGGGGCCAGGGGGCGGAAGCTTTCTTT
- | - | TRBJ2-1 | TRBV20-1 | CSAKLYDNEQFF | TGCAGTGCTAAGCTGTATGATAATGAGCAGTTCTTC
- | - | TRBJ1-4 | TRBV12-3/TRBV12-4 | CASSLSGTHATNEKLFF | TGTGCCAGCAGTTTATCCGGGACCCATGCAACTAATGAAAAACTGTTTTTT
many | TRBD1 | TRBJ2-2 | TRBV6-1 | CASNSQGQILTGELFF | TGTGCCAGCAACTCACAGGGACAGATCCTCACCGGGGAGCTGTTTTTT
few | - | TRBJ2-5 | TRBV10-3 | CAIGTEGTQETQYF | TGTGCCATCGGGACTGAGGGAACCCAAGAGACCCAGTACTTC
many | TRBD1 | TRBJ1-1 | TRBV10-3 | CATSTGRAAFF | TGTGCCACATCGACAGGGAGGGCAGCTTTCTTT
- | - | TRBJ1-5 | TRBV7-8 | CASSHRGAYNQPQHF | TGTGCCAGCAGCCATAGGGGGGCTTACAATCAGCCCCAGCATTTT
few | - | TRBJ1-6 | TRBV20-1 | CSARDLGRGSPLHF | TGCAGTGCTAGAGATTTAGGCAGGGGATCACCCCTCCACTTT
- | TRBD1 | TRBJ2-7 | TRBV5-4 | CASSLGGQGIYEQYF | TGTGCCAGCAGCTTGGGGGGACAGGGGATTTACGAGCAGTACTTC
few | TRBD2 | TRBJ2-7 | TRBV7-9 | CASSSPPSGGDIYEQYF | TGTGCCAGCAGCTCACCCCCAAGCGGGGGGGACATCTACGAGCAGTACTTC
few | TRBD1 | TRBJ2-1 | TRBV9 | CASSVMGTGHNEQFF | TGTGCCAGCAGCGTAATGGGGACAGGGCATAATGAGCAGTTCTTC
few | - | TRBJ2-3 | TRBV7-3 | CASSTQGSDTQYF | TGTGCCAGCAGCACCCAGGGTTCCGATACGCAGTATTTT
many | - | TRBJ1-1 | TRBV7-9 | CASSPYRKGDTEAFF | TGTGCCAGCAGCCCCTACAGGAAGGGGGACACTGAAGCTTTCTTT
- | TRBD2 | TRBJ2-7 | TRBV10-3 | CAISESGLAAYEQYF | TGTGCCATCAGTGAGTCGGGACTAGCGGCCTACGAGCAGTACTTC
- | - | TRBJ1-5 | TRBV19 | CASSSSWGIGQPQHF | TGTGCCAGTAGCTCGTCGTGGGGAATCGGACAGCCCCAGCATTTT
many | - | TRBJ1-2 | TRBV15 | CATRRDWQSYGYTF | TGTGCCACCCGTCGGGACTGGCAGAGCTATGGCTACACCTTC
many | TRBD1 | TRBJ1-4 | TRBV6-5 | CASSYRGRNEKLFF | TGTGCCAGCAGTTACAGGGGGCGGAATGAAAAACTGTTTTTT
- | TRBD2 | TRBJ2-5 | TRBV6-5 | CASSYRSGAGVGTQYF | TGTGCCAGCAGTTATAGAAGCGGGGCCGGCGTTGGGACCCAGTACTTC
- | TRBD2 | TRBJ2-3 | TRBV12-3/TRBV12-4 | CASAREGWTDTQYF | TGTGCCAGCGCGAGGGAGGGGTGGACAGATACGCAGTATTTT
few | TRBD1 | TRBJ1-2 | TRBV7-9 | CASSQMTGSDYGYTF | TGTGCCAGCAGTCAGATGACAGGGTCGGACTATGGCTACACCTTC
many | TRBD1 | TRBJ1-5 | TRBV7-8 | CASSLQGANQPQHF | TGTGCCAGCAGCTTACAGGGGGCCAATCAGCCCCAGCATTTT
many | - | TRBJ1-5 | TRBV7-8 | CASSPPGHSNQPQHF | TGTGCCAGCAGCCCACCAGGGCATAGCAATCAGCCCCAGCATTTT
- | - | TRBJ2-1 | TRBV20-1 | CSARANREQFF | TGCAGTGCTAGGGCAAACAGGGAGCAGTTCTTC
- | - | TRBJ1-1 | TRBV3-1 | CASSQKAGGTEAFF | TGTGCCAGCAGCCAAAAAGCGGGAGGGACTGAAGCTTTCTTT
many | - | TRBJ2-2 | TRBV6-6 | CASSYGQAANTGELFF | TGTGCCAGCAGTTACGGGCAGGCCGCGAACACCGGGGAGCTGTTTTTT
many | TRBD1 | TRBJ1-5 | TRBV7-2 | CASSLVPGGLNQPQHF | TGTGCCAGCAGCTTAGTCCCAGGGGGCCTAAATCAGCCCCAGCATTTT
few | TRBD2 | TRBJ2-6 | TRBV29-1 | CSVTSGALRSGANVLTF | TGCAGCGTCACTAGCGGGGCTTTGCGCTCTGGGGCCAACGTCCTGACTTTC
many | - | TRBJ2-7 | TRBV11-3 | CASSLGGVYEQYF | TGTGCCAGCAGCTTAGGGGGGGTCTACGAGCAGTACTTC
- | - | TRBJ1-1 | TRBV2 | CASSEQRSGILNTEAFF | TGTGCCAGCAGTGAGCAGCGTTCCGGGATTTTGAACACTGAAGCTTTCTTT
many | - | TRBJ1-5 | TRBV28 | CASTHSIAPQHF | TGTGCCAGCACCCACTCAATTGCGCCCCAGCATTTT
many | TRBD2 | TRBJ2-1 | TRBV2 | CASHQAGVPYNEQFF | TGTGCCAGCCATCAAGCGGGAGTCCCCTACAATGAGCAGTTCTTC
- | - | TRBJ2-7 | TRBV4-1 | CASSPQGGRIYEQYF | TGCGCCAGCAGCCCGCAAGGGGGGCGCATCTACGAGCAGTACTTC
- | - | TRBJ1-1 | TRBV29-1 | CSAELGDEAFF | TGCAGCGCTGAGTTGGGGGATGAAGCTTTCTTT
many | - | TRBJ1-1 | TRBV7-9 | CASSSDTPWKEAFF | TGTGCCAGCAGCTCAGACACACCCTGGAAGGAAGCTTTCTTT
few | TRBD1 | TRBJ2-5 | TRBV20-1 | CSASGRTGGIPETQYF | TGCAGTGCTAGCGGAAGGACAGGGGGTATTCCAGAGACCCAGTACTTC
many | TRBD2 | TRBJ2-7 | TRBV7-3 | CASSLSGGRAYEQYF | TGTGCCAGCAGCTTAAGCGGCGGGAGGGCCTACGAGCAGTACTTC
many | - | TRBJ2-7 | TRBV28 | CASSSGGQVSYEQYF | TGTGCCAGCAGTTCAGGAGGGCAGGTCTCGTACGAGCAGTACTTC
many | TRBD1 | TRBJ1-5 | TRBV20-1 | CSAREPQGFQPQHF | TGCAGTGCTAGAGAACCACAGGGGTTTCAGCCCCAGCATTTT
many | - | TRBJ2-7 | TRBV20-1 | CSATDQKDFYEQYF | TGCAGTGCTACGGACCAAAAGGACTTCTACGAGCAGTACTTC
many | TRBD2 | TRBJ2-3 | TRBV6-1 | CASSGRDSTDTQYF | TGTGCTTCTAGCGGGAGGGACAGCACAGATACGCAGTATTTT
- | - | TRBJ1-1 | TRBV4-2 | CASSQVIFGPEAFF | TGTGCCAGCAGCCAAGTAATATTCGGTCCTGAAGCTTTCTTT
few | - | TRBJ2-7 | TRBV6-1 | CASSEGVRGWEQYF | TGTGCCAGCAGTGAAGGGGTCAGGGGATGGGAGCAGTACTTC